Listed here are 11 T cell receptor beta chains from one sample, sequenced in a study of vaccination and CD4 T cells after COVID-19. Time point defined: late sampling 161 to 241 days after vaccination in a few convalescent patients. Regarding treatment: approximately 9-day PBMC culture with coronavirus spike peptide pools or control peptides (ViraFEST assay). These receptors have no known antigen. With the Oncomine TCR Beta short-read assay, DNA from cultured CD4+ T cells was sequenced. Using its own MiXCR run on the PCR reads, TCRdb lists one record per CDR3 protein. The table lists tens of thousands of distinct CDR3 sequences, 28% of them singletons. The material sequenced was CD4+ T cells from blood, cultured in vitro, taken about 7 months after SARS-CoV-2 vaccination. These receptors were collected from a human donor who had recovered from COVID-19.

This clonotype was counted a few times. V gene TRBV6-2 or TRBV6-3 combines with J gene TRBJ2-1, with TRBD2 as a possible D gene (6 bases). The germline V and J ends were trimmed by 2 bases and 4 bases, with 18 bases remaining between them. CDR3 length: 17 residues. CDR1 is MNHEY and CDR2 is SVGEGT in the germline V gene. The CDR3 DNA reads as TGTGCCAGCAGTTACATCCCACTAGCTGGGGGATACAATGAGCAGTTCTTC. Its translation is CASSYIPLAGGYNEQFF.

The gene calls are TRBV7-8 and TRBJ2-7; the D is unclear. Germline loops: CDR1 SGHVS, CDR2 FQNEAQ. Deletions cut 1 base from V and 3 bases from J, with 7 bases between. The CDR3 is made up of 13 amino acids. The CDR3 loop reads CASSLGRSYEQYF. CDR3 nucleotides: TGTGCCAGCAGCTTAGGCAGAAGCTACGAGCAGTACTTC.

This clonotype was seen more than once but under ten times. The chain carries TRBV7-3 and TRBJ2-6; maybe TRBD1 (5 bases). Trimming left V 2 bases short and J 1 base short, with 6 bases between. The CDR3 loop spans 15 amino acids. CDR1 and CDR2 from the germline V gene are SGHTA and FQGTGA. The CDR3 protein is CASSLHRSGANVLTF. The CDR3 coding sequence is TGTGCCAGCAGCTTACACAGGTCTGGGGCCAACGTCCTGACTTTC.

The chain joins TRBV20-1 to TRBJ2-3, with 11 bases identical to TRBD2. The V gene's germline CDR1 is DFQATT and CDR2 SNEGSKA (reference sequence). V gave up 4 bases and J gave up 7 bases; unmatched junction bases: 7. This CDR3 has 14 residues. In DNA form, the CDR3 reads TGCAGTGCTATGTCGGCTAGCGGGAGGTATACGCAGTATTTT. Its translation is CSAMSASGRYTQYF.

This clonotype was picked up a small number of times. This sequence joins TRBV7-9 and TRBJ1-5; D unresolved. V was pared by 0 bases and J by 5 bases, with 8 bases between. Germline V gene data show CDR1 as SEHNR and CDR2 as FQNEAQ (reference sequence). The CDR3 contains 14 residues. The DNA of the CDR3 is TGTGCCAGCAGCTTAGCAGGTCCCCATCAGCCCCAGCATTTT. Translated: CASSLAGPHQPQHF.

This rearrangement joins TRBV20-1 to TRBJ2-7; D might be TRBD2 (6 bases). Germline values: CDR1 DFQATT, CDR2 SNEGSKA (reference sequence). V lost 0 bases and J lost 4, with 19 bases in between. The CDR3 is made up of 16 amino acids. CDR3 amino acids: CSARDKVFGGKYEQYF. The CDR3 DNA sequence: TGCAGTGCTAGAGATAAGGTTTTCGGAGGGAAGTACGAGCAGTACTTC.

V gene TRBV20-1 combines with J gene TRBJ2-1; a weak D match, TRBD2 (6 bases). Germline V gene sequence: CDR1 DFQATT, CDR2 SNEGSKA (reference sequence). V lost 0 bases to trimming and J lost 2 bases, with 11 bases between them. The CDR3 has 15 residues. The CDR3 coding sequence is TGCAGTGCTAGAGATCCGGGGGAGGCCTACAATGAGCAGTTCTTC. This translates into CSARDPGEAYNEQFF.

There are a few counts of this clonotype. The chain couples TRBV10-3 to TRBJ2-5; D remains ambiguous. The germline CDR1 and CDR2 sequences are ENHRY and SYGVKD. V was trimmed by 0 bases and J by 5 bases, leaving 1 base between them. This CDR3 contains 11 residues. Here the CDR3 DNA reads TGTGCCATCAGTGAGTCCGAGACCCAGTACTTC. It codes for CAISESETQYF.

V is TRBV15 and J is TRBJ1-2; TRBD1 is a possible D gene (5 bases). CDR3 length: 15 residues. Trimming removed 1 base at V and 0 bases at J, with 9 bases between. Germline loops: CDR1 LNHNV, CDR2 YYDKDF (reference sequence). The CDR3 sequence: CATSRATGANYGYTF. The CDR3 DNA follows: TGTGCCACCAGCAGAGCCACGGGGGCTAACTATGGCTACACCTTC.

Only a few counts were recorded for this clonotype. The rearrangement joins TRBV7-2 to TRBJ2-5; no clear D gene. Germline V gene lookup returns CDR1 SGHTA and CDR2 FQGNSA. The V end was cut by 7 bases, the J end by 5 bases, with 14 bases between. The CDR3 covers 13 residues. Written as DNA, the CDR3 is TGTGCCAGCACCAAGAGCGTACTGGAGACCCAGTACTTC. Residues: CASTKSVLETQYF.

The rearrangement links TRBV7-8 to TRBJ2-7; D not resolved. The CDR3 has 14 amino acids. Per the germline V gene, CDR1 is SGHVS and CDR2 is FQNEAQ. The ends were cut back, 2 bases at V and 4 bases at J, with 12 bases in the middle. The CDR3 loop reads CASSLFVVAYEQYF. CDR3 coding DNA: TGTGCCAGCAGCTTATTTGTCGTAGCTTACGAGCAGTACTTC. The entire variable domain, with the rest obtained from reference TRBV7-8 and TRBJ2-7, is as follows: GAGVSQSPRYKVAKRGQDVALRCDPISGHVSLFWYQQALGQGPEFLTYFQNEAQLDKSGLPSDRFFAERPEGSVSTLKIQRTQQEDSAVYLCASSLFVVAYEQYFGPGTRLTVT.